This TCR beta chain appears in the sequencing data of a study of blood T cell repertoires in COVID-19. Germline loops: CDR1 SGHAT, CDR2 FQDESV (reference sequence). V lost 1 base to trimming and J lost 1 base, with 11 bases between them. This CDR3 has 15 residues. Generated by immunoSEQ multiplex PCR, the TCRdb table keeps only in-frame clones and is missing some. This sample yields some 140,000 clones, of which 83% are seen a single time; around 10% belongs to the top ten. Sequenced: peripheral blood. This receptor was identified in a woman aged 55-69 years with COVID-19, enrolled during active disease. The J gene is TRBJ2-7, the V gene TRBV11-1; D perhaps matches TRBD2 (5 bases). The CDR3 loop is CASSLESGLSYEQYF. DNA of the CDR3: TGTGCCAGCAGCTTAGAATCGGGGTTATCCTACGAGCAGTACTTC. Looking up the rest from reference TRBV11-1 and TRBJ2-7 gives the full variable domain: EAEVAQSPRYKITEKSQAVAFWCDPISGHATLYWYRQILGQGPELLVQFQDESVVDDSQLPKDRFSAERLKGVDSTLKIQPAELGDSAMYLCASSLESGLSYEQYFGPGTRLTVT.